These 16 T cell receptor beta chains were all obtained from the same sample, sequenced in a study of cytomegalovirus exposure and HLA in healthy donors. PCR amplification relied on 60 Vbeta primers (plus 13 Jbeta primers). The data were produced by immunoSEQ multiplex PCR, yet TCRdb's version contains in-frame clones alone and is incomplete. This table holds about 120,000 clones, about 81% found once. The material sequenced was PBMCs. Source of these receptors: a woman between 35 and 50 years old in good health and CMV-seropositive.

The CDR3 nucleotides are TGTGCCAGCAGGGCTTTAGGGGGAGAGGGGCCCCAGCATTTT. Amino acids: CASRALGGEGPQHF. J is TRBJ1-5 and V is TRBV28, with a possible D match to TRBD1 (6 bases). The CDR3 totals 14 residues. Germline CDR1 and CDR2: MDHEN and SYDVKM. The germline V and J ends were trimmed by 6 bases and 9 bases, with 18 bases remaining between them.

There are a few counts of this clone. The gene calls are TRBV19 and TRBJ1-1; the D gene is possibly TRBD1 (6 bases). Trimming pared 4 bases from V and 0 bases from J, leaving 18 bases between. Germline V gene data show CDR1 as LNHDA and CDR2 as SQIVND (reference sequence). This CDR3 spans 17 amino acids. As DNA, the CDR3 is TGTGCCAGTAGTAGGGCGACAGGACGTCGGATGAACACTGAAGCTTTCTTT. Its translation is CASSRATGRRMNTEAFF. The variable domain in full, with the rest retrieved from reference TRBV19 and TRBJ1-1, is DGGITQSPKYLFRKEGQNVTLSCEQNLNHDAMYWYRQDPGQGLRLIYYSQIVNDFQKGDIAEGYSVSREKKESFPLTVTSAQKNPTAFYLCASSRATGRRMNTEAFFGQGTRLTVV.

Concerning this clone: The sample carries other DNA sequences with the same CDR3. The V call is TRBV5-1, the J call TRBJ1-2, with 11 positions matching TRBD1. The CDR3 extends over 14 amino acids. In germline, CDR1 is SGHRS, CDR2 YFSETQ. Trimming removed 0 bases from V and 8 bases from J; junction bases left unmatched: 3. CDR3 sequence: CASSLAGTGGGYTF. The CDR3 nucleotides are TGCGCCAGCAGCTTGGCCGGGACAGGGGGAGGCTACACCTTC.

V usage is TRBV16 and J usage is TRBJ2-2; the D gene is possibly TRBD2 (5 bases). V was trimmed by 4 bases and J by 0 bases, leaving 15 bases between them. This CDR3 has 17 amino acids. CDR1 and CDR2 from the germline V gene are KGHSY and FQNENV. CDR3 sequence: CASSPQFSATNTGELFF. CDR3 nucleotide sequence: TGTGCCAGCAGCCCGCAATTTAGCGCGACGAACACCGGGGAGCTGTTTTTT. The full variable domain, rest sourced from reference TRBV16 and TRBJ2-2, is GEEVAQTPKHLVRGEGQKAKLYCAPIKGHSYVFWYQQVLKNEFKFLISFQNENVFDETGMPKERFSAKCLPNSPCSLEIQATKLEDSAVYFCASSPQFSATNTGELFFGEGSRLTVL.

This sequence joins TRBV20-1 and TRBJ1-1, with D possibly TRBD1 on 5 matching bases. The CDR3 extends over 11 amino acids. The germline V gene encodes CDR1 DFQATT and CDR2 SNEGSKA (reference sequence). Trimming pared 6 bases from V and 11 bases from J, leaving 16 bases between. In nucleotides, the CDR3 is TGCAGTGCCCCAAGGGAGGCAGGGGCTTTCTTT. This translates into CSAPREAGAFF.

The chain carries TRBV29-1 and TRBJ1-2; TRBD1 is a possible D gene (6 bases). This CDR3 contains 16 residues. Per the germline V gene, CDR1 is SQVTM and CDR2 is ANQGSEA. Trimming removed 7 bases at V and 0 bases at J, with 21 bases between. The CDR3 reads CSASGGKQGTNYGYTF. The CDR3 nucleotides are TGCAGCGCCAGCGGAGGAAAACAGGGAACTAACTATGGCTACACCTTC. The full variable domain, in which reference TRBV29-1 and TRBJ1-2 provide the parts outside the CDR3, is SAVISQKPSRDICQRGTSLTIQCQVDSQVTMMFWYRQQPGQSLTLIATANQGSEATYESGFVIDKFPISRPNLTFSTLTVSNMSPEDSSIYLCSASGGKQGTNYGYTFGSGTRLTVV.

The gene calls are TRBV29-1 and TRBJ1-2, with a tentative D call TRBD1 (6 bases). The CDR3 loop spans 14 amino acids. Trimming left V 5 bases short and J 0 bases short, with 13 bases between. CDR1 and CDR2 (germline): SQVTM, ANQGSEA. The CDR3 DNA follows: TGCAGCGTTCTGCGGGGGGGCGCTAACTATGGCTACACCTTC. It translates to CSVLRGGANYGYTF. The variable domain in full, completed from reference TRBV29-1 and TRBJ1-2, reads SAVISQKPSRDICQRGTSLTIQCQVDSQVTMMFWYRQQPGQSLTLIATANQGSEATYESGFVIDKFPISRPNLTFSTLTVSNMSPEDSSIYLCSVLRGGANYGYTFGSGTRLTVV.

J is TRBJ1-5 and V is TRBV7-9, with a possible D match to TRBD1 (5 bases). CDR3 size: 15 residues. CDR1 is SEHNR and CDR2 is FQNEAQ in the germline V gene (reference sequence). V was trimmed by 5 bases and J by 3 bases, leaving 14 bases between them. Written as DNA, the CDR3 is TGTGCCAGCAGCCTCAGTGCGGGGCTCAATCAGCCCCAGCATTTT. Translated, it gives CASSLSAGLNQPQHF. Together with reference TRBV7-9 and TRBJ1-5, the CDR3 gives the full variable domain: DTGVSQNPRHKITKRGQNVTFRCDPISEHNRLYWYRQTLGQGPEFLTYFQNEAQLEKSRLLSDRFSAERPKGSFSTLEIQRTEQGDSAMYLCASSLSAGLNQPQHFGDGTRLSIL.

The CDR3: CASSQDPSGGGGDTQYF. The CDR3 DNA reads as TGTGCCAGCAGCCAAGATCCGAGCGGGGGCGGGGGAGATACGCAGTATTTT. V gene TRBV4-2 combines with J gene TRBJ2-3; 8 bases align to TRBD2. Trimming took 0 bases from V and 5 from J; bases not matched to a gene: 10. Germline V CDR1 and CDR2: LGHNA, YNFKEQ. This CDR3 contains 17 residues.

The chain recombines TRBV4-3 with TRBJ1-3; tentatively, D is TRBD1 (5 bases). CDR1 is LGHNA and CDR2 is YSLEER in the germline V gene. There are 16 residues in the CDR3. The germline V and J ends were trimmed by 1 base and 2 bases, with 12 bases remaining between them. The CDR3 loop is CASSQGGMGTGNTIYF. CDR3 coding DNA: TGCGCCAGCAGCCAAGGGGGCATGGGCACTGGAAACACCATATATTTT.

The rearrangement uses TRBV27 and TRBJ2-7; no definite D call. The CDR3 length is 11 residues. V dropped 5 bases and J dropped 2 bases, with 4 bases sitting between them. Germline CDR1 MNHEY, CDR2 SMNVEV (reference sequence). The DNA for the CDR3 is TGTGCCAGCAGTCTCGCCTACGAGCAGTACTTC. Protein product: CASSLAYEQYF.

CDR3 loop: CASSLLTFLEAEAFF. In nucleotides, the CDR3 is TGTGCCAGCAGCCTATTAACATTTCTTGAGGCTGAAGCTTTCTTT. V gene TRBV28 combines with J gene TRBJ1-1; D is ambiguous. The CDR3 totals 15 residues. Trimming took off 6 bases at V and 6 bases at J, with 20 bases between the two ends. The germline V gene has CDR1 MDHEN and CDR2 SYDVKM.

The genes are TRBV30 and TRBJ1-1, with 7 positions matching TRBD1. Germline V gives CDR1 GTSNPN, CDR2 SVGIG (reference sequence). V was clipped by 1 base and J by 7 bases; unmatched bases: 12. The CDR3 extends over 15 amino acids. The CDR3 region is CAWSGTGTAHLEAFF. The CDR3 nucleotides are TGTGCCTGGAGTGGAACCGGGACAGCCCATCTTGAAGCTTTCTTT. Complete variable domain (other parts from reference TRBV30 and TRBJ1-1): SQTIHQWPATLVQPVGSPLSLECTVEGTSNPNLYWYRQAAGRGLQLLFYSVGIGQISSEVPQNLSASRPQDRQFILSSKKLLLSDSGFYLCAWSGTGTAHLEAFFGQGTRLTVV.

This clone was seen a single time. The rearrangement uses TRBV5-6 and TRBJ1-6, with 8 nucleotides matching TRBD1. J was trimmed by 2 bases and V by 0 bases; bases with no gene match: 7. The germline V gene has CDR1 SGHDT and CDR2 YYEEEE. There are 18 residues in the CDR3. CDR3 in amino acids: CASSLGGRGRPYNSPLHF. The CDR3 DNA sequence: TGTGCCAGCAGCTTGGGAGGCAGGGGGCGCCCCTATAATTCACCCCTCCACTTT.

The chain recombines TRBV27 with TRBJ2-7; 10 bases are a match to TRBD1. The junction had 7 bases not matched to a gene; V was cut back by 5 bases and J by 6 bases. From germline, CDR1 is MNHEY and CDR2 SMNVEV (reference sequence). The CDR3 is 14 residues long. The CDR3 DNA is TGTGCCAGCAGTGGCCGGGACAGGGGAATCGAGCAGTACTTC. As protein: CASSGRDRGIEQYF.

The rearrangement links TRBV7-9 to TRBJ1-1; possible D gene TRBD1, 6 bases. The CDR3 is 14 amino acids. V was pared by 5 bases and J by 2 bases, with 12 bases between. The germline gives CDR1 SEHNR, CDR2 FQNEAQ (reference sequence). CDR3 DNA sequence: TGTGCCAGCAGCCACGGACAGATCAACACTGAAGCTTTCTTT. Translation: CASSHGQINTEAFF.